This TCR beta chain was captured by sequencing in a study of cytomegalovirus exposure and HLA in healthy donors. Nominal health characterized the donors when sampled, though unrecorded immune exposures were likely. Concerning this clone: Its target is unknown.

PCR employed 60 Vbeta and 13 Jbeta primers. The repertoire was sequenced with immunoSEQ multiplex PCR; TCRdb's copy has only in-frame clones and lacks some. The table shows about 55,000 clones, with 55% to 85% occurring only once. Germline CDR1 and CDR2: SGHDT and YYEEEE. The CDR3 has 13 residues. V was trimmed by 4 bases and J by 6 bases, leaving 13 bases between them. The study's findings and limits: Cytomegalovirus status was reportedly diagnosed by the classifier with high specificity and sensitivity. Later on, a genetic analysis was performed. It linked a missense variant in DCLRE1C with V- and J-gene trimming of TCR beta.

This TCR came from a man aged 35 to 55 in good health and CMV-seropositive. Sequencing was carried out using PBMCs. The rearrangement links TRBV5-6 to TRBJ1-2, with a tentative D call TRBD1 (6 bases). DNA for the CDR3: TGTGCCAGCAGCCGGGCGGGGGGCGATGGCTACACCTTC. This encodes CASSRAGGDGYTF.